This T cell receptor (beta chain) was sequenced for a study of blood T cell repertoires in COVID-19. Methods used by the authors: Counts of nucleated cells, estimated from reference gene primer amplification, were obtained. Sequencing was performed with immunoSEQ multiplex PCR; in TCRdb, only in-frame clones are kept and a portion is missing. The DNA was the basis for D and trimming; V, J and clone size are from that table. The table has nearly 55,000 clones, roughly three quarters seen once. This CDR3 has 16 residues. V shed 4 bases, J shed 4 bases, and the junction held 5 bases outside the gene matches. CDR1 is SGHTA, CDR2 FQGTGA, per germline.

This chain uses TRBV7-3 with TRBJ2-1; 12 nucleotides align to TRBD2. Sequencing was carried out using peripheral blood. The receptor was isolated from a human donor with active or convalescent COVID-19. The donor label of this sample is uncertain. The CDR3 nucleotides are TGTGCCAGCAGCTCCATCCTAGCGGGAGGGTACAATGAGCAGTTCTTC. Amino acids: CASSSILAGGYNEQFF.